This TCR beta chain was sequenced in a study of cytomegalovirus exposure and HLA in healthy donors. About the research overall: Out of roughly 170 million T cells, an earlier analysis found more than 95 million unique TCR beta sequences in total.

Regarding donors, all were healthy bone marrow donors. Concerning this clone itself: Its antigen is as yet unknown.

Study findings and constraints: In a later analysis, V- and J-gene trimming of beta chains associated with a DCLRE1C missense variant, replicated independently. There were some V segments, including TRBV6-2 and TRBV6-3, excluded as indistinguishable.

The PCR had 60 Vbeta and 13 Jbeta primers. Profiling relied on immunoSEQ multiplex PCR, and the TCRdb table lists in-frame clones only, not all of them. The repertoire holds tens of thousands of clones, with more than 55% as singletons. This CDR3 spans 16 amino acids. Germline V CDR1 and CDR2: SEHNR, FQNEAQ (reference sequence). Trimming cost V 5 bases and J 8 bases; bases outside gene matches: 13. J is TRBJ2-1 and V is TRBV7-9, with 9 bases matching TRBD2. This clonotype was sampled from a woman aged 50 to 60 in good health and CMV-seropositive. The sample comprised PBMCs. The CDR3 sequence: CASSPQRRGGGDEQFF. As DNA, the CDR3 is TGTGCCAGCAGCCCCCAGCGGCGGGGGGGAGGAGATGAGCAGTTCTTC. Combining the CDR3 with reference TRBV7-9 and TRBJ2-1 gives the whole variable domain DTGVSQNPRHKITKRGQNVTFRCDPISEHNRLYWYRQTLGQGPEFLTYFQNEAQLEKSRLLSDRFSAERPKGSFSTLEIQRTEQGDSAMYLCASSPQRRGGGDEQFFGPGTRLTVL.